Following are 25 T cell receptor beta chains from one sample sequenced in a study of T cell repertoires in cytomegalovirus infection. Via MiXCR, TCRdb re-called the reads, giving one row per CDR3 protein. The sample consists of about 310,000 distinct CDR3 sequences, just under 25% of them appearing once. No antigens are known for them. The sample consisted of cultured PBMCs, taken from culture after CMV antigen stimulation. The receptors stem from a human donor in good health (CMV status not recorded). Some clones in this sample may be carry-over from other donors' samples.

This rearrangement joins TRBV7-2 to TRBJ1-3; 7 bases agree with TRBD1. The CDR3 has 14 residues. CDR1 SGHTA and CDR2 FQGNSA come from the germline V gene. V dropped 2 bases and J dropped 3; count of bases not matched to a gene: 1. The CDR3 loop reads CASSLNRGGNTIYF. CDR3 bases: TGTGCCAGCAGCTTAAACAGGGGTGGAAACACCATATATTTT.

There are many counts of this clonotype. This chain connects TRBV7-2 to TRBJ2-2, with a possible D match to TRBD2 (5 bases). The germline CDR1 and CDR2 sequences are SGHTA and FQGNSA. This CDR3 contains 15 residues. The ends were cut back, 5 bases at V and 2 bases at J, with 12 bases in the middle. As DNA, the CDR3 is TGTGCCAGCAGCCAAGGACTGGCAAACACCGGGGAGCTGTTTTTT. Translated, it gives CASSQGLANTGELFF.

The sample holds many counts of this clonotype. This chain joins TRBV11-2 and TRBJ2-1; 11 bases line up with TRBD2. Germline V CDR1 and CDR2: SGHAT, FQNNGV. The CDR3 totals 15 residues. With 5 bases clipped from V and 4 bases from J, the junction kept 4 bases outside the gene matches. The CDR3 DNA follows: TGTGCCAGCAGCCCGGGACTAGCGGCTTACAATGAGCAGTTCTTC. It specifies CASSPGLAAYNEQFF.

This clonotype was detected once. The CDR3 region has the DNA TGTGCCACCAGTGATGTTTACTCCTACAATGAGCAGTTCTTC. The encoded protein is CATSDVYSYNEQFF. The chain carries TRBV24-1 and TRBJ2-1, with D unresolved. The germline V gene has CDR1 KGHDR and CDR2 SFDVKD. The CDR3 totals 14 residues. V lost 3 bases, J lost 0 bases, and 5 bases lay in between.

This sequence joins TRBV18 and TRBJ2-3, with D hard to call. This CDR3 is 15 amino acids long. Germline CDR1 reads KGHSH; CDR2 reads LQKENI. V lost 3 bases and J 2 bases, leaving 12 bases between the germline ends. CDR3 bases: TGTGCCAGCTCACCCTCAGCCGATCCCACAGATACGCAGTATTTT. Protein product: CASSPSADPTDTQYF. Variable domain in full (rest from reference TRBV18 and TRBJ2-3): NAGVMQNPRHLVRRRGQEARLRCSPMKGHSHVYWYRQLPEEGLKFMVYLQKENIIDESGMPKERFSAEFPKEGPSILRIQQVVRGDSAAYFCASSPSADPTDTQYFGPGTRLTVL.

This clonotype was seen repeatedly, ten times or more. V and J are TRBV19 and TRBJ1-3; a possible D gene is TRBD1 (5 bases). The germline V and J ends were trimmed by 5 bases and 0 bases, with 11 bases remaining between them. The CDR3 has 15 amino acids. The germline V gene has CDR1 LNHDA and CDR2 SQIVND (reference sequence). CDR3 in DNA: TGTGCCAGTAGTCTTGGACACGGCTCTGGAAACACCATATATTTT. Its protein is CASSLGHGSGNTIYF.

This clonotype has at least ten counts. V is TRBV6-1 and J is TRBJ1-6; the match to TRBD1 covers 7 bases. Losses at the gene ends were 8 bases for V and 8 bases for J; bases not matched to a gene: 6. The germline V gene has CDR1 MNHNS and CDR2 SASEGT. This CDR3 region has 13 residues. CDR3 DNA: TGTGCCAGCGGAGAGGGGGCATATTCACCCCTCCACTTT. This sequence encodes CASGEGAYSPLHF.

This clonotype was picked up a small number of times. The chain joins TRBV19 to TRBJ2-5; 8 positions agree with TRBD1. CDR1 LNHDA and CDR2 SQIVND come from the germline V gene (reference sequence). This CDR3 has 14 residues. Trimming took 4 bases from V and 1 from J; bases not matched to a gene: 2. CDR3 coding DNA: TGTGCCAGTAGTACAACAGGGGGCCAAGAGACCCAGTACTTC. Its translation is CASSTTGGQETQYF.

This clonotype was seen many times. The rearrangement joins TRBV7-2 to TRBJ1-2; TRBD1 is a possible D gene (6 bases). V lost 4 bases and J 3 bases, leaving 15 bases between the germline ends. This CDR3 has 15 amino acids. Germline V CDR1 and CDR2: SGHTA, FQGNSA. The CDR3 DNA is TGTGCCAGCAGCTCCCAACAGGGTTCCTACTATGGCTACACCTTC. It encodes CASSSQQGSYYGYTF.

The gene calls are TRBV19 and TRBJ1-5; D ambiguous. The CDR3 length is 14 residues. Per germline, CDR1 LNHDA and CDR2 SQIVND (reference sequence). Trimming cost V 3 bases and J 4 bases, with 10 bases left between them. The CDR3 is CASSIEGSNQPQHF. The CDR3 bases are TGTGCCAGTAGTATTGAGGGCAGTAATCAGCCCCAGCATTTT. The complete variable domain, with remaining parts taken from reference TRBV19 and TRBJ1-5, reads DGGITQSPKYLFRKEGQNVTLSCEQNLNHDAMYWYRQDPGQGLRLIYYSQIVNDFQKGDIAEGYSVSREKKESFPLTVTSAQKNPTAFYLCASSIEGSNQPQHFGDGTRLSIL.

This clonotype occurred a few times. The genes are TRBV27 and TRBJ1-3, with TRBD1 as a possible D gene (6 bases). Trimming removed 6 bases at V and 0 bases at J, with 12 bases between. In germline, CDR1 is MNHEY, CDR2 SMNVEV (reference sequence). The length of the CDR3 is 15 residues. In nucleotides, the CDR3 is TGTGCCAGCAGGGACAGCCATCTCTCTGGAAACACCATATATTTT. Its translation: CASRDSHLSGNTIYF.

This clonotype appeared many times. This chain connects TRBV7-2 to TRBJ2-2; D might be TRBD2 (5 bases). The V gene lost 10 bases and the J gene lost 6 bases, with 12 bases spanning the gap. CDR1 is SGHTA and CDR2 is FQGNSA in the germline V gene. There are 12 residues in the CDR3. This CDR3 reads CATHGGPGELFF. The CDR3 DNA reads TGTGCCACCCACGGAGGCCCCGGGGAGCTGTTTTTT.

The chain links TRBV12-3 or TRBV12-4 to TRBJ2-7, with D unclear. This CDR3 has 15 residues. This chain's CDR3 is CVSSLVAPRVYEQYV. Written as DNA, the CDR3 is TGTGTCAGCAGTTTAGTGGCCCCACGGGTCTACGAGCAGTACGTC.

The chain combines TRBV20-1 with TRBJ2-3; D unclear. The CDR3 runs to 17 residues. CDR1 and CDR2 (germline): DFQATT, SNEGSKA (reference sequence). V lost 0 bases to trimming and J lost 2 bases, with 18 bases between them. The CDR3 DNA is TGCAGTGCTAGAGAAGCGTTCCCTAAAATCACCACAGATACGCAGTATTTT. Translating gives CSAREAFPKITTDTQYF.

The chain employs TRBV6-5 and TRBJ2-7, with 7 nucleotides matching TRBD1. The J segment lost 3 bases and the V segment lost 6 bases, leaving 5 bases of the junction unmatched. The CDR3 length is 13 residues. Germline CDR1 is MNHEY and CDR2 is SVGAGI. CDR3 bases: TGTGCCAGCAGCCAGGGACAGCACTACGAGCAGTACTTC. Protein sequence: CASSQGQHYEQYF.

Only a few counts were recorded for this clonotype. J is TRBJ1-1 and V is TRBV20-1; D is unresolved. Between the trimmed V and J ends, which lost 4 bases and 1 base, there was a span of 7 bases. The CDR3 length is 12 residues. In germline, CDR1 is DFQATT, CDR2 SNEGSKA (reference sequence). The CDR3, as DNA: TGCAGTGCTACCAACCAGAACACTGAAGCTTTCTTT. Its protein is CSATNQNTEAFF.

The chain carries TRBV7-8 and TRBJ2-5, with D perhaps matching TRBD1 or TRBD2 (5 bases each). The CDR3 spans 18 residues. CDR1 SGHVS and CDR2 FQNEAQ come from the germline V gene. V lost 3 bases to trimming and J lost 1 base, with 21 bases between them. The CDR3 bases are TGTGCCAGCAGCTTCTCCGGGACCCTCCTTCCTTTCCAAGAGACCCAGTACTTC. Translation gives CASSFSGTLLPFQETQYF.

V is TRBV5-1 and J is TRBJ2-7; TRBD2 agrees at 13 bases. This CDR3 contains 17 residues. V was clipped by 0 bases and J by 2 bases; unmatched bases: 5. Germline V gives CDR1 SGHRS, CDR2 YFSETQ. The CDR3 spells CASSLGAGLAGAYEQYF. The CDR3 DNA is TGCGCCAGCAGCTTGGGGGCCGGACTAGCGGGAGCCTACGAGCAGTACTTC.

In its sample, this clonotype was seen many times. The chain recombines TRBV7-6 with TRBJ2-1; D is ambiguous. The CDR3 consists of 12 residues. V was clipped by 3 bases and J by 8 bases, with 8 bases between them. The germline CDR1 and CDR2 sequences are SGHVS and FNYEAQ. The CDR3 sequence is CASSFARDEQFF. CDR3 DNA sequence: TGTGCCAGCAGCTTCGCTAGGGATGAGCAGTTCTTC.

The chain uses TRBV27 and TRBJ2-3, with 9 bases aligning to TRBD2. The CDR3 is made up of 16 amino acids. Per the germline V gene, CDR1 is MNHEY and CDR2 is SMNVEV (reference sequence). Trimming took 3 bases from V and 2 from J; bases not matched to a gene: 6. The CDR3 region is CASSFSGGALTDTQYF. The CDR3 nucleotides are TGTGCCAGCAGTTTTAGCGGGGGAGCCCTCACAGATACGCAGTATTTT.

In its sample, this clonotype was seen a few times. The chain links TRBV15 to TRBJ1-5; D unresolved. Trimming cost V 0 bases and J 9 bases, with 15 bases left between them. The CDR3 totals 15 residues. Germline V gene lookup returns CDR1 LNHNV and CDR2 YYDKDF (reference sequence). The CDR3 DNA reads TGTGCCACCAGCAGAGATCGAGAGATGTCTTGGCCCCAGCATTTT. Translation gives CATSRDREMSWPQHF.

CDR3 amino acids: CASSPAASTRGNTEAFF. DNA of the CDR3: TGCGCCAGCAGCCCGGCTGCCTCAACAAGGGGGAATACTGAAGCTTTCTTT. This rearrangement joins TRBV4-3 to TRBJ1-1, with a weak D call TRBD1 (6 bases). Germline lookup yields CDR1 LGHNA and CDR2 YSLEER. The CDR3 contains 17 residues. V lost 4 bases, J lost 5 bases, and 23 bases lay in between.

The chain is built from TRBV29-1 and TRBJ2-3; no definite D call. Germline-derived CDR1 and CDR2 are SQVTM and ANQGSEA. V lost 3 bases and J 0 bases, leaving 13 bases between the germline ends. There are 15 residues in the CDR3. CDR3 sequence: CSVDFQEVSTDTQYF. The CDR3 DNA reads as TGCAGCGTTGATTTTCAGGAAGTGAGCACAGATACGCAGTATTTT.

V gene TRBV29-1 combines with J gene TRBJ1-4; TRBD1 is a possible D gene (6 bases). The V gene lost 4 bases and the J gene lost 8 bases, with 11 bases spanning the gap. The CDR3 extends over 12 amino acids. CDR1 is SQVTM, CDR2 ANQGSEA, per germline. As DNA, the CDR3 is TGCAGCGTTGGGGGGCCGGGAGAAAAACTGTTTTTT. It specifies CSVGGPGEKLFF.

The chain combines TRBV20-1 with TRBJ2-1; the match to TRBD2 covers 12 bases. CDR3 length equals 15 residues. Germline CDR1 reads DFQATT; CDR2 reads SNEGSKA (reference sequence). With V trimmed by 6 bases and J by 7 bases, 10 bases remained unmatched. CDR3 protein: CSAPPSGRASNEQFF. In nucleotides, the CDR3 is TGCAGTGCCCCACCTAGCGGGAGGGCCTCAAATGAGCAGTTCTTC.